This paragraph reports one TCR beta chain. No antigen is known for it. The record originates from a study of cytomegalovirus exposure and HLA in healthy donors. Study findings and constraints: In a later analysis, several top co-occurrence clusters appeared linked to parvovirus B19, influenza, CMV and Epstein-Barr virus. TRBV6-2, TRBV6-3 and some other V segments were unresolvable in 87-base-pair reads. Researchers counted 164 TCR beta chains as cytomegalovirus-associated.

The study ran its PCR with 60 Vbeta and 13 Jbeta primers. TCRdb's table, derived via immunoSEQ multiplex PCR, lists solely in-frame clones and lacks some. The table shows about 130,000 clones, with roughly three quarters occurring only once. The CDR3 runs 15 residues. Germline V CDR1 and CDR2: KGHSH, LQKENI. Trimming removed 3 bases at V and 0 bases at J, with 10 bases between. Sequenced input: PBMCs. The source of this sequence is an older woman in good health and CMV-seronegative. This chain connects TRBV18 to TRBJ2-3; unclear D gene. The CDR3 nucleotides are TGTGCCAGCTCACCGGTGGTAACTAGCACAGATACGCAGTATTTT. Its translation is CASSPVVTSTDTQYF.